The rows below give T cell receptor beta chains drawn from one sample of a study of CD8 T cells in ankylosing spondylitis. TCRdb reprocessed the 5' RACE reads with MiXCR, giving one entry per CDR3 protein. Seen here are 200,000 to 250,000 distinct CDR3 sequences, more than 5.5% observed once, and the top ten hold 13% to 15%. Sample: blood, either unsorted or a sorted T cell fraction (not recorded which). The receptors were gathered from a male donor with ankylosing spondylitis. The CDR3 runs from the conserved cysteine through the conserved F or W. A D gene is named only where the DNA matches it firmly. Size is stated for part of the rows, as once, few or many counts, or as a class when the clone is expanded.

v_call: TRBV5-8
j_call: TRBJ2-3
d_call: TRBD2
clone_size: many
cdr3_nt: TGTGCCAGCAGCTTAGGACTAGCGGGGTTTGGGGATACGCAGTATTTT
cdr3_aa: CASSLGLAGFGDTQYF

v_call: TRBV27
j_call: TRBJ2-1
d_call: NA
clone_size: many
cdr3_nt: TGTGCCAGCAGTTGGAGTCAGGTCCCTTACAATGAGCAGTTCTTC
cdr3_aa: CASSWSQVPYNEQFF

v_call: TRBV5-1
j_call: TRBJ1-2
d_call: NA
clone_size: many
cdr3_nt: TGCGCCAGCAGTTCGGACGGCAGTCGCTATGGCTACACCTTC
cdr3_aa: CASSSDGSRYGYTF

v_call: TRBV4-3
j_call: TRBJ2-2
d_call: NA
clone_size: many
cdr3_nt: TGCGCCAGCAGCCAAGGGCCTCGGGACACCCTCACCGGGGAGCTGTTTTTT
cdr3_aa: CASSQGPRDTLTGELFF

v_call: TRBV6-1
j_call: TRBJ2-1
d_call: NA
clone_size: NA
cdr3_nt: TGTGCCAGCAGCAAAAGGGCGGAGAACTACAATGAGCAGTTCTTC
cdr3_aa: CASSKRAENYNEQFF

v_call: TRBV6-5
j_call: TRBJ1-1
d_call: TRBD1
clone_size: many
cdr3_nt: TGTGCCAGCAGTTTTCTGACAGGGTTGACCACTGAAGCTTTCTTT
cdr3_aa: CASSFLTGLTTEAFF

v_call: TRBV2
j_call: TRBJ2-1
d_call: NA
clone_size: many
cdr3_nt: TGTGCCAGCAGTGATGGACTAAGTACTTACAATGAGCAGTTCTTC
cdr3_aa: CASSDGLSTYNEQFF

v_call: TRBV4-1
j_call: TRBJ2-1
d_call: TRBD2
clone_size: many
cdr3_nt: TGCGCCAGCAGCCAAGTGGCAAGACTAGCGGGATTCAATGAGCAGTTCTTC
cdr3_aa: CASSQVARLAGFNEQFF

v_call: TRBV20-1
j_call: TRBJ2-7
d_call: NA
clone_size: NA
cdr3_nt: TGCAGTGCTATCCTCTACGAGCAGTACTTC
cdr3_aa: CSAILYEQYF

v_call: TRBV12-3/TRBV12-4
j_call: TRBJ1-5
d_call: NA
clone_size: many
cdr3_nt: TGTGCCAGCAGTTTATGGCAGTCGGATAGCAATCAGCCCCAGCATTTT
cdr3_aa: CASSLWQSDSNQPQHF